These T cell receptor beta chains were read from a single sample in a study of T cell responses to AZD1222 COVID-19 vaccine. Sequenced by immunoSEQ multiplex PCR; TCRdb stores in-frame clones only, minus some. The data contain under 150,000 clones, approximately 78% of them seen just once; the ten biggest clones take up roughly 4%. This sample comprised peripheral blood, obtained on day 0 of MenACWY control vaccination. The receptors were sampled from an adult in good health. Each CDR3 is given with its conserved first and last residue. Each record gives: V gene, D gene, J gene, clone size, CDR3 DNA, CDR3 protein. D genes are given only for firm matches. Clone sizes are given selectively: once, few, many, or a class where the clone is expanded.

v_gene: TRBV18; d_gene: .; j_gene: TRBJ1-2; abundance: .; CDR3nt: TGTGCCAGCTCACCCGGAGAAGGCTACACCTTC; CDR3aa: CASSPGEGYTF
v_gene: TRBV2; d_gene: .; j_gene: TRBJ1-5; abundance: .; CDR3nt: TGTGCCAGCTCGTATGAAGATCAGCCCCAGCATTTT; CDR3aa: CASSYEDQPQHF
v_gene: TRBV6-1; d_gene: .; j_gene: TRBJ1-5; abundance: .; CDR3nt: TGTGCCAGCAGTGAAGAGCCTAGAGCTCAGCCCCAGCATTTT; CDR3aa: CASSEEPRAQPQHF
v_gene: TRBV2; d_gene: .; j_gene: TRBJ2-3; abundance: .; CDR3nt: TGTGCCAGCACGGGAATCAGGGAAGATACGCAGTATTTT; CDR3aa: CASTGIREDTQYF
v_gene: TRBV4-1; d_gene: TRBD1; j_gene: TRBJ2-6; abundance: .; CDR3nt: TGCGCCAGCAGCCAAGGGGACAGGGTTGGTGGGGCCAGCGTCCTGACTTTC; CDR3aa: CASSQGDRVGGASVLTF
v_gene: TRBV5-1; d_gene: .; j_gene: TRBJ2-1; abundance: .; CDR3nt: TGCGCCAGCAGCTTGGTGTATTACAATGAGCAGTTCTTC; CDR3aa: CASSLVYYNEQFF
v_gene: TRBV7-2; d_gene: .; j_gene: TRBJ1-5; abundance: .; CDR3nt: TGTGCCAGCAGCCTAGTTGGGGCCAATCAGCCCCAGCATTTT; CDR3aa: CASSLVGANQPQHF
v_gene: TRBV7-2; d_gene: .; j_gene: TRBJ1-3; abundance: .; CDR3nt: TGTGCCAGCAGCCCCCATGTTGGAAACACCATATATTTT; CDR3aa: CASSPHVGNTIYF
v_gene: TRBV3-1/TRBV3-2; d_gene: .; j_gene: TRBJ2-3; abundance: .; CDR3nt: TGTGCCAGCAGCCAAGGGGTCGCTGGGTCAGGCACAGATACGCAGTATTTT; CDR3aa: CASSQGVAGSGTDTQYF
v_gene: TRBV27; d_gene: TRBD1; j_gene: TRBJ2-5; abundance: once; CDR3nt: TGTGCCAGCAGAAGGACAGGAAAAGAGACCCAGTACTTC; CDR3aa: CASRRTGKETQYF
v_gene: TRBV30; d_gene: TRBD1; j_gene: TRBJ2-1; abundance: .; CDR3nt: TGTGCCCGGACAGGGTCGAGCAATGAGCAGTTCTTC; CDR3aa: CARTGSSNEQFF
v_gene: TRBV19; d_gene: TRBD1; j_gene: TRBJ1-4; abundance: .; CDR3nt: TGTGCCAGTAACGGACAGGGTAGAAGTCGGGCAACTAATGAAAAACTGTTTTTT; CDR3aa: CASNGQGRSRATNEKLFF
v_gene: TRBV4-1; d_gene: .; j_gene: TRBJ1-4; abundance: .; CDR3nt: TGCGCCAGCAGCCAAGACCCGGGTGTGTACGTGGGTGAAAAACTGTTTTTT; CDR3aa: CASSQDPGVYVGEKLFF
v_gene: TRBV2; d_gene: .; j_gene: TRBJ1-1; abundance: .; CDR3nt: TGTGCCTTAGGGTCCACTGAAGCTTTCTTT; CDR3aa: CALGSTEAFF
v_gene: TRBV28; d_gene: .; j_gene: TRBJ1-5; abundance: .; CDR3nt: TGTGCCAGCTGGCCACGGGATCAGCCCCAGCATTTT; CDR3aa: CASWPRDQPQHF
v_gene: TRBV14; d_gene: .; j_gene: TRBJ1-1; abundance: .; CDR3nt: TGTGCCAGCAGCCAAGAAGGGGAGAAAACCTTT; CDR3aa: CASSQEGEKTF
v_gene: TRBV27; d_gene: .; j_gene: TRBJ1-3; abundance: .; CDR3nt: TGTGCCAGCAGTCCAACACCAGGGGTTGGAAACACCATATATTTT; CDR3aa: CASSPTPGVGNTIYF
v_gene: TRBV9; d_gene: TRBD1; j_gene: TRBJ2-7; abundance: once; CDR3nt: TGTGCCAGCAGCGTCGGACAGGGGGTGCTCCACGAGCAGTACTTC; CDR3aa: CASSVGQGVLHEQYF
v_gene: TRBV28; d_gene: TRBD1; j_gene: TRBJ2-1; abundance: few; CDR3nt: TGTGCCAGCAGTTTGACAGGGGCCTCCTACAATGAGCAGTTCTTC; CDR3aa: CASSLTGASYNEQFF
v_gene: TRBV28; d_gene: .; j_gene: TRBJ1-2; abundance: .; CDR3nt: TGTGCCAGCAGTTTATCGACAGTTACTTATGGCTACACCTTC; CDR3aa: CASSLSTVTYGYTF
v_gene: TRBV7-8; d_gene: .; j_gene: TRBJ1-5; abundance: .; CDR3nt: TGTGCCAGCAGCTCGGGAGGGGGGACCCAGCATTTT; CDR3aa: CASSSGGGTQHF
v_gene: TRBV24-1; d_gene: TRBD1; j_gene: TRBJ2-5; abundance: .; CDR3nt: TGTGCCACCAGTGACACAGGGGTAGAGACCCAGTACTTC; CDR3aa: CATSDTGVETQYF
v_gene: TRBV15; d_gene: .; j_gene: TRBJ1-2; abundance: once; CDR3nt: TGTGCCACCAGCAGAGGGAGGTGGGGGGCCTATGGCTACACCTTC; CDR3aa: CATSRGRWGAYGYTF
v_gene: TRBV19; d_gene: .; j_gene: TRBJ1-5; abundance: few; CDR3nt: TGTGCCAGTACTGAGGGACGCCTCCCGGATCAGCCCCAGCATTTT; CDR3aa: CASTEGRLPDQPQHF
v_gene: TRBV7-9; d_gene: .; j_gene: TRBJ1-2; abundance: .; CDR3nt: TGTGCCAGCAGCTTACCGGACTATGGCTACACCTTC; CDR3aa: CASSLPDYGYTF
v_gene: TRBV4-1; d_gene: .; j_gene: TRBJ1-5; abundance: .; CDR3nt: TGCGCCAGCAGCCAAGAACGGCAGAAAGATCAGCCCCAGCATTTT; CDR3aa: CASSQERQKDQPQHF
v_gene: TRBV19; d_gene: .; j_gene: TRBJ1-6; abundance: once; CDR3nt: TGTGCCAGTAGTAGAGGACAAAATTCACCCCTCCACTTT; CDR3aa: CASSRGQNSPLHF
v_gene: TRBV23-1; d_gene: .; j_gene: TRBJ1-1; abundance: .; CDR3nt: TGCGCCAGCAGTCAACCCATCGAACGGGCTGAAGCTTTCTTT; CDR3aa: CASSQPIERAEAFF
v_gene: TRBV5-5; d_gene: TRBD1; j_gene: TRBJ2-7; abundance: .; CDR3nt: TGTGCCAGCATCCCGATGAACAGGGGTAACGAGCAGTACTTC; CDR3aa: CASIPMNRGNEQYF
v_gene: TRBV5-1; d_gene: .; j_gene: TRBJ2-3; abundance: .; CDR3nt: TGCGCCAGCAGCTCGCAGGGTAGGGCAGATACGCAGTATTTT; CDR3aa: CASSSQGRADTQYF
v_gene: TRBV24-1; d_gene: .; j_gene: TRBJ2-1; abundance: .; CDR3nt: TGTGCCACCAGTGATTTGACGGACAATGAGCAGTTCTTC; CDR3aa: CATSDLTDNEQFF
v_gene: TRBV7-3; d_gene: .; j_gene: TRBJ2-2; abundance: once; CDR3nt: TGTGCCAGCAGCTTAAAGGGCCGCGGCAGCGCGAACACCGGGGAGCTGTTTTTT; CDR3aa: CASSLKGRGSANTGELFF
v_gene: TRBV28; d_gene: TRBD2; j_gene: TRBJ2-2; abundance: .; CDR3nt: TGTGCCAGCAGTTTATGGGTTAGCGGGGGTCTCAACACCGGGGAGCTGTTTTTT; CDR3aa: CASSLWVSGGLNTGELFF
v_gene: TRBV7-2; d_gene: TRBD2; j_gene: TRBJ2-1; abundance: .; CDR3nt: TGTGCCAGCAGCCCTAGGACTAGCGGGCACAATGAGCAGTTCTTC; CDR3aa: CASSPRTSGHNEQFF
v_gene: TRBV2; d_gene: .; j_gene: TRBJ1-3; abundance: .; CDR3nt: TGTGCCAGCAGTGAGGGGCGGGGCCTCTCTGGAAACACCATATATTTT; CDR3aa: CASSEGRGLSGNTIYF
v_gene: TRBV5-1; d_gene: .; j_gene: TRBJ1-1; abundance: .; CDR3nt: TGCGCCAGCAGCCAGGGGTGGAACACTGAAGCTTTCTTT; CDR3aa: CASSQGWNTEAFF
v_gene: TRBV3-1/TRBV3-2; d_gene: .; j_gene: TRBJ1-2; abundance: .; CDR3nt: TGTGCCAGCAGCCATCCTCGTCTGGGAGGCTACACCTTC; CDR3aa: CASSHPRLGGYTF
v_gene: TRBV6-1; d_gene: .; j_gene: TRBJ1-1; abundance: .; CDR3nt: TGTGCCAGCAGTGAAGCCAGCCCCGCTAACACTGAAGCTTTCTTT; CDR3aa: CASSEASPANTEAFF
v_gene: TRBV6-5; d_gene: TRBD1; j_gene: TRBJ1-2; abundance: few; CDR3nt: TGTGCCAGCAGAGTAGGACAGGGGATCTATGGCTACACCTTC; CDR3aa: CASRVGQGIYGYTF
v_gene: TRBV27; d_gene: TRBD1; j_gene: TRBJ1-2; abundance: .; CDR3nt: TGTGCCAGCAGTTTGGTTCCGACAGGGAGAAGTTTAGGCTATGGCTACACCTTC; CDR3aa: CASSLVPTGRSLGYGYTF
v_gene: TRBV3-1/TRBV3-2; d_gene: .; j_gene: TRBJ2-5; abundance: .; CDR3nt: TGTGCCAGCAGCACGTGGGAGAGGACCCAACAAGAGACCCAGTACTTC; CDR3aa: CASSTWERTQQETQYF
v_gene: TRBV9; d_gene: .; j_gene: TRBJ2-5; abundance: .; CDR3nt: TGTGCCAGCAGCGTAAGTGGCGGGGAAGAGACCCAGTACTTC; CDR3aa: CASSVSGGEETQYF
v_gene: TRBV27; d_gene: .; j_gene: TRBJ1-5; abundance: .; CDR3nt: TGTGCCAGCAGTAACACAGGGACGGGCAATCAGCCCCAGCATTTT; CDR3aa: CASSNTGTGNQPQHF
v_gene: TRBV7-2; d_gene: TRBD1; j_gene: TRBJ1-2; abundance: .; CDR3nt: TGTGCCAGCAGCTCTTACGGACAGGGGAAACAATATGGCTACACCTTC; CDR3aa: CASSSYGQGKQYGYTF
v_gene: TRBV24-1; d_gene: .; j_gene: TRBJ1-2; abundance: .; CDR3nt: TGTGCCACCAGTGATGGACCCAAGGGAGGCTACACCTTC; CDR3aa: CATSDGPKGGYTF
v_gene: TRBV6-5; d_gene: .; j_gene: TRBJ1-4; abundance: .; CDR3nt: TGTGCCAGCAGAGATGACTTGGGGGGTAATGAAAAACTGTTTTTT; CDR3aa: CASRDDLGGNEKLFF
v_gene: TRBV2; d_gene: .; j_gene: TRBJ1-3; abundance: .; CDR3nt: TGTGCCAGCAGTGGACAGTTGTTTGGAAACACCATATATTTT; CDR3aa: CASSGQLFGNTIYF
v_gene: TRBV2; d_gene: .; j_gene: TRBJ2-5; abundance: .; CDR3nt: TGTGCCAGCAGTTGGGACTCCCAAGAGACCCAGTACTTC; CDR3aa: CASSWDSQETQYF
v_gene: TRBV6-4; d_gene: .; j_gene: TRBJ1-4; abundance: few; CDR3nt: TGTGCCAGCAGTGACAGAAGGCCTTGGCGTGAAAAACTGTTTTTT; CDR3aa: CASSDRRPWREKLFF
v_gene: TRBV3-1/TRBV3-2; d_gene: TRBD2; j_gene: TRBJ2-4; abundance: .; CDR3nt: TGTGCCAGCAGCGTGCGGGGGGCCAAAAACATTCAGTACTTC; CDR3aa: CASSVRGAKNIQYF
v_gene: TRBV5-6; d_gene: .; j_gene: TRBJ1-2; abundance: .; CDR3nt: TGTGCCAGCAGCCTGGGGCGGAGGGGGGGAACCTATGGTGGCTACACCTTC; CDR3aa: CASSLGRRGGTYGGYTF
v_gene: TRBV28; d_gene: .; j_gene: TRBJ1-1; abundance: .; CDR3nt: TGTGCCAGCAGTTTATCCCCGGTTGGGCGGGAGATTATGAACACTGAAGCTTTCTTT; CDR3aa: CASSLSPVGREIMNTEAFF
v_gene: TRBV9; d_gene: TRBD2; j_gene: TRBJ2-1; abundance: .; CDR3nt: TGTGCCAGCAGCGTAGGTCTAGCGGACGATTTGGGGGGCAATGAGCAGTTCTTC; CDR3aa: CASSVGLADDLGGNEQFF
v_gene: TRBV3-1/TRBV3-2; d_gene: .; j_gene: TRBJ2-1; abundance: once; CDR3nt: TGTGCCAGCAGAAAATACAATGAGCAGTTCTTC; CDR3aa: CASRKYNEQFF
v_gene: TRBV6-6; d_gene: TRBD1; j_gene: TRBJ1-2; abundance: .; CDR3nt: TGTGCCAGCAGGTCCACCGGGACAGGGGGCGACTATGGCTACACCTTC; CDR3aa: CASRSTGTGGDYGYTF